This T cell receptor (beta chain) was recorded in a study of CD8 T cells in ankylosing spondylitis. This clonotype was recorded many times. One entry per CDR3 protein results from TCRdb running MiXCR on the 5' RACE reads. Among some 200,000 distinct CDR3 sequences, roughly 24% were seen once, and the ten largest hold just over 6.5%. The CDR3 spans 14 residues. CDR1 is SGHRS, CDR2 YFSETQ, per germline. V lost 1 base and J 6 bases, leaving 14 bases between the germline ends. The chain combines TRBV5-1 with TRBJ2-7, with D tentatively TRBD1 or TRBD2 (6 bases each). This TCR was recovered from a male donor with ankylosing spondylitis or in good health (not recorded which). Input material: blood, either unsorted or a sorted T cell fraction (not recorded which). The CDR3 DNA reads as TGCGCCAGCAGCTTGAGTCCAGGGGAGGTCGAGCAGTACTTC. It encodes CASSLSPGEVEQYF.